Listed below are T cell receptor beta chains from one sample, sequenced in a study of monozygotic twins with inflammatory bowel disease. TCRdb reprocessed the 5' RACE reads and stores each CDR3 protein as one record, lacking DNA. Its table lists 440,000 or so distinct CDR3 sequences. Sequencing used blood. Source of these receptors: a human donor with ulcerative colitis or Crohn's disease, or a healthy co-twin of an affected twin (not recorded which). Each CDR3 is given with its conserved first and last residue.

J gene: TRBJ1-1
V gene: TRBV20-1
CDR3 protein: CSGGGGTRNTEAFF

J gene: TRBJ2-1
V gene: TRBV25-1
CDR3 protein: CASSGPFYNQFF

J gene: TRBJ2-3
V gene: TRBV28
CDR3 protein: CASLAGLQSTDTQYF

J gene: TRBJ1-5
V gene: TRBV6-5
CDR3 protein: CASSPTDRGLVGNQPQHF

J gene: TRBJ1-2
V gene: TRBV27
CDR3 protein: CASSLSGVKGLIRYTF

J gene: TRBJ1-5
V gene: TRBV6-1
CDR3 protein: CASSGAPGTGQIYSNQPQHF

J gene: TRBJ1-2
V gene: TRBV10-2
CDR3 protein: CASRTGTGNYGYTF

J gene: TRBJ1-2
V gene: TRBV5-1
CDR3 protein: CASTRDRGSDGYTF

J gene: TRBJ2-1
V gene: TRBV3-1
CDR3 protein: CASSLTGTSGEQFF

J gene: TRBJ2-3
V gene: TRBV28
CDR3 protein: CASSLLQGVADTQYF

J gene: TRBJ1-1
V gene: TRBV15
CDR3 protein: CATSREVSEAFF

J gene: TRBJ2-7
V gene: TRBV4-3
CDR3 protein: CASSQDEAVSYEQYF

J gene: TRBJ2-1
V gene: TRBV5-6
CDR3 protein: CASTRGLAGANEQFF

J gene: TRBJ2-1
V gene: TRBV7-2
CDR3 protein: CASSLVSGPGNEQFF

J gene: TRBJ2-2
V gene: TRBV28
CDR3 protein: CASSGFNTGELFF

J gene: TRBJ2-7
V gene: TRBV11-2
CDR3 protein: CASRLSHEQYF

J gene: TRBJ2-1
V gene: TRBV30
CDR3 protein: CAWSASPADNEQFF

J gene: TRBJ2-7
V gene: TRBV11-1
CDR3 protein: CASSPGTSGGHLTYEQYF

J gene: TRBJ1-1
V gene: TRBV4-1
CDR3 protein: CASSPQVRTEAFF

J gene: TRBJ2-3
V gene: TRBV9
CDR3 protein: CASSAFPPDSAQADTQYF

J gene: TRBJ1-2
V gene: TRBV15
CDR3 protein: CATSRDRYTDPFFYGYTF

J gene: TRBJ1-1
V gene: TRBV20-1
CDR3 protein: CSANRGTGGTEAFF

J gene: TRBJ2-3
V gene: TRBV10-3
CDR3 protein: CAISESGGSRTDTQYF

J gene: TRBJ1-2
V gene: TRBV6-1
CDR3 protein: CASSDVGIGGYTF

J gene: TRBJ2-3
V gene: TRBV7-9
CDR3 protein: CASSPGGADTQYF

J gene: TRBJ2-7
V gene: TRBV7-9
CDR3 protein: CASSFGTSGLYEQYF

J gene: TRBJ2-1
V gene: TRBV11-3
CDR3 protein: CASSPSQGGALREQFF

J gene: TRBJ2-5
V gene: TRBV21-1
CDR3 protein: CASSKMRGQNLTQYF

J gene: TRBJ2-7
V gene: TRBV5-1
CDR3 protein: CASSSGEGSYEQYF

J gene: TRBJ2-7
V gene: TRBV7-2
CDR3 protein: CASSSSGSGVEQYF

J gene: TRBJ2-7
V gene: TRBV28
CDR3 protein: CASRQGTATYEQYF

J gene: TRBJ2-5
V gene: TRBV10-3
CDR3 protein: CAISRTPQETQYF

J gene: TRBJ2-1
V gene: TRBV5-1
CDR3 protein: CASSSTTGGNEQFF

J gene: TRBJ1-1
V gene: TRBV4-3
CDR3 protein: CASSQGPGTANTEAFF

J gene: TRBJ2-1
V gene: TRBV7-2
CDR3 protein: CASSLTPGQGNEQFF

J gene: TRBJ2-7
V gene: TRBV10-3
CDR3 protein: CAISGAGVIYEQYF

J gene: TRBJ1-1
V gene: TRBV5-1
CDR3 protein: CASTMGGWSEAFF

J gene: TRBJ2-3
V gene: TRBV10-3
CDR3 protein: CAINDRDPRDTQYF

J gene: TRBJ2-3
V gene: TRBV20-1
CDR3 protein: CSASSLDASGSLDTQYF

J gene: TRBJ2-7
V gene: TRBV7-6
CDR3 protein: CASSRSGTDSSYEQYF

J gene: TRBJ2-7
V gene: TRBV7-8
CDR3 protein: CASSPGETFYEQYF

J gene: TRBJ1-4
V gene: TRBV5-1
CDR3 protein: CASSLGTLEGYEKLFF